The 18 T cell receptor beta chains below come from one sample, sequenced in a study of T cells in narcolepsy. Method: immunoSEQ multiplex PCR; TCRdb's copy keeps in-frame clones and lacks some. The table includes 30,000 to 40,000 clones, roughly four fifths detected once. Material for sequencing was CD45RA- memory CD4+ T cells from PBMCs. These receptors were collected from a human donor with narcolepsy.

The V and J genes are TRBV28 and TRBJ2-7; D may be TRBD2 (5 bases). Germline CDR1 MDHEN, CDR2 SYDVKM. The CDR3 length is 15 residues. V lost 3 bases to trimming and J lost 3 bases, with 15 bases between them. CDR3 nucleotide sequence: TGTGCCAGCAGTTTTTTCGCAGCGGCTAGCTACGAGCAGTACTTC. Amino acids: CASSFFAAASYEQYF.

CDR3: CASSLRQGGTEAFF. CDR3 in DNA: TGTGCCAGCAGCTTGCGACAGGGGGGCACTGAAGCTTTCTTT. The chain links TRBV5-4 to TRBJ1-1, with 9 positions matching TRBD1. The CDR3 sequence is 14 residues long. The V gene's germline CDR1 is SGHNT and CDR2 YYREEE (reference sequence). The junction had 2 bases not matched to a gene; V was cut back by 1 base and J by 4 bases.

The V gene is TRBV19, the J gene TRBJ2-7; D is possibly TRBD2 (5 bases). The germline V gene encodes CDR1 LNHDA and CDR2 SQIVND (reference sequence). Trimming stripped 2 bases from V and 6 bases from J, with 17 bases between. This CDR3 comprises 15 residues. CDR3 bases: TGTGCCAGTAGTATAAGAGCTAGCCGAGGAAGCGAGCAGTACTTC. The encoded protein is CASSIRASRGSEQYF.

This chain connects TRBV7-2 to TRBJ2-1, with 14 bases lining up with TRBD2. The germline CDR1 and CDR2 sequences are SGHTA and FQGNSA. This CDR3 is built from 16 residues. The trim removed 6 bases at V and 7 bases at J, leaving 8 bases unmatched. In nucleotides, the CDR3 is TGTGCCAGCAGTCTAGTGGGGACTAGCGGGGGTAATGAGCAGTTCTTC. Residues: CASSLVGTSGGNEQFF.

This chain joins TRBV10-1 and TRBJ1-2, with unresolved D. Germline lookup yields CDR1 WNHNN and CDR2 SYGVQD (reference sequence). This CDR3 is 12 amino acids long. V lost 2 bases, J lost 4 bases, and 5 bases lay in between. CDR3 bases: TGCGCCAGCAGTGAGGGCAGCTATGGCTACACCTTC. This translates into CASSEGSYGYTF.

The chain combines TRBV28 with TRBJ1-2; possibly TRBD1 for D (6 bases). This CDR3 comprises 18 residues. From germline, CDR1 is MDHEN and CDR2 SYDVKM. V dropped 5 bases and J dropped 5 bases, with 27 bases sitting between them. CDR3 sequence: CASSLQYPFGGRAYGYTF. CDR3 bases: TGTGCCAGCAGTCTACAGTATCCGTTTGGGGGCCGCGCGTATGGCTACACCTTC.

The chain combines TRBV5-4 with TRBJ2-1; 13 bases line up with TRBD2. Looked up from germline, CDR1 is SGHNT and CDR2 is YYREEE (reference sequence). This CDR3 is 15 amino acids long. V lost 4 bases, J lost 4 bases, and 2 bases stayed unmatched. The CDR3 DNA is TGTGCCAGCAGCCGGGGACTAGCGGGGTACAATGAGCAGTTCTTC. Its protein is CASSRGLAGYNEQFF.

This clone showed up just once. The rearrangement links TRBV11-2 to TRBJ2-1; 8 bases match TRBD2. This CDR3 has 15 amino acids. The trim removed 4 bases at V and 6 bases at J, leaving 8 bases unmatched. CDR1 and CDR2 from the germline V gene are SGHAT and FQNNGV. For the CDR3, the DNA is TGTGCCAGCAGCTCCAAGCGGGAGCGGCGCAATGAGCAGTTCTTC. It specifies CASSSKRERRNEQFF.

A word on this clone: In the same sample, other DNA sequences code for this CDR3. This chain connects TRBV6-1 to TRBJ2-5, with D possibly called TRBD1 or TRBD2 (5 bases each). Per the germline V gene, CDR1 is MNHNS and CDR2 is SASEGT. The CDR3 has 13 amino acids. Trimming stripped 9 bases from V and 2 bases from J, with 13 bases between. CDR3 in DNA: TGTGCCAGTAACCCGGGGCAACAAGAGACCCAGTACTTC. Residues: CASNPGQQETQYF.

This clone was picked up one time. The chain has TRBV29-1 and TRBJ1-2; weak D call: TRBD1 (5 bases). V shed 5 bases and J shed 6 bases, with 10 bases lying between them. This CDR3 contains 11 residues. CDR1 and CDR2 (germline): SQVTM, ANQGSEA. The CDR3 nucleotides read TGCAGCGTTCTTTCGACAGATGGCTACACCTTC. It encodes CSVLSTDGYTF. The full variable domain, in which reference TRBV29-1 and TRBJ1-2 provide the parts outside the CDR3, is SAVISQKPSRDICQRGTSLTIQCQVDSQVTMMFWYRQQPGQSLTLIATANQGSEATYESGFVIDKFPISRPNLTFSTLTVSNMSPEDSSIYLCSVLSTDGYTFGSGTRLTVV.

The genes are TRBV18 and TRBJ1-3; D is undetermined. The CDR3 consists of 16 residues. The V gene's germline CDR1 is KGHSH and CDR2 LQKENI. With 3 bases removed from V and 3 bases from J, the gap between germline ends came to 15 bases. CDR3 loop: CASSPNHSSVGNTIYF. CDR3 DNA: TGTGCCAGCTCACCTAACCACTCCTCCGTTGGAAACACCATATATTTT.

The chain carries TRBV6-5 and TRBJ2-3; D unresolved. The CDR3 extends over 13 amino acids. V gave up 7 bases and J gave up 0 bases, with 8 bases separating them. The germline V gene encodes CDR1 MNHEY and CDR2 SVGAGI. In DNA form, the CDR3 reads TGTGCCAGCATGTCGTCTAGCACAGATACGCAGTATTTT. As protein: CASMSSSTDTQYF.

This clone was detected a few times. CDR3 amino acids: CASRGDSGANVLTF. For the CDR3, the DNA is TGTGCTTCCCGGGGCGACTCTGGGGCCAACGTCCTGACTTTC. The rearrangement uses TRBV2 and TRBJ2-6; D may match TRBD1 or TRBD2 (5 bases each). The germline V gene has CDR1 SNHLY and CDR2 FYNNEI. The CDR3 has 14 amino acids.

The chain joins TRBV6-6 to TRBJ1-3; D is unclear. The CDR3 extends over 14 amino acids. Germline CDR1 MNHNY, CDR2 SVGAGI (reference sequence). The V and J ends lost 5 bases and 0 bases respectively, with 8 bases between them. For the CDR3, the DNA is TGTGCCAGCAGTCCTCAGAACTCTGGAAACACCATATATTTT. Protein product: CASSPQNSGNTIYF.

V usage is TRBV4-1 and J usage is TRBJ1-1; D is ambiguous. Germline V CDR1 and CDR2: MGHRA, YSYEKL. The germline V and J ends were trimmed by 1 base and 7 bases, with 10 bases remaining between them. CDR3 length equals 13 residues. CDR3 DNA sequence: TGCGCCAGCAGCCAAGGTGAAGGGCGTGAAGCTTTCTTT. It translates to CASSQGEGREAFF.

The chain is built from TRBV20-1 and TRBJ2-1, with D uncertain. The V gene's germline CDR1 is DFQATT and CDR2 SNEGSKA (reference sequence). The CDR3 loop spans 11 amino acids. The V gene lost 7 bases and the J gene lost 5 bases, with 9 bases spanning the gap. The CDR3 loop is CSGTVDNEQFF. CDR3 bases: TGCAGTGGCACAGTGGACAATGAGCAGTTCTTC.

Only one count was recorded for this clone. The chain uses TRBV7-2 and TRBJ2-2; 13 bases match TRBD2. V was pared by 5 bases and J by 5 bases, with 5 bases of the junction left unmatched. This CDR3 is built from 16 residues. The germline V gene encodes CDR1 SGHTA and CDR2 FQGNSA. As DNA, the CDR3 is TGTGCCAGCAGCCCGACTAGCGGGGGGCGGACCGGGGAGCTGTTTTTT. Its translation: CASSPTSGGRTGELFF.

The CDR3 nucleotides are TGTGCCAGCAGCTTAGGGACCAACTATGGGCCTGGGGCCAACGTCCTGACTTTC. Residues: CASSLGTNYGPGANVLTF. V gene TRBV7-9 combines with J gene TRBJ2-6; D unclear. Germline assignment: CDR1 SEHNR and CDR2 FQNEAQ (reference sequence). Trimming shortened V by 1 base and J by 2 bases, and 15 bases separated the two germline ends. The CDR3 is made up of 18 amino acids.